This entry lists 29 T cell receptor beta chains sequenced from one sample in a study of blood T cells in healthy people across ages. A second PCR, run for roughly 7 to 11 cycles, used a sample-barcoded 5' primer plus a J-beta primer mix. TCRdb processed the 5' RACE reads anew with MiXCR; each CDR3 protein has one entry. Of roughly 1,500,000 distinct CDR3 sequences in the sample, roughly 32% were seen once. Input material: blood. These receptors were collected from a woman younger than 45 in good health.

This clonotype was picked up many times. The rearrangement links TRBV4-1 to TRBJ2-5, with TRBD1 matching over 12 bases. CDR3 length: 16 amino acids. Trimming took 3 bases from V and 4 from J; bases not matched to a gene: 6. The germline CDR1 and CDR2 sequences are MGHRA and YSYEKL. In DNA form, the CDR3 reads TGCGCCAGCAGCCAGGGGACAGGGGGCGTGGGAGAGACCCAGTACTTC. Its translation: CASSQGTGGVGETQYF.

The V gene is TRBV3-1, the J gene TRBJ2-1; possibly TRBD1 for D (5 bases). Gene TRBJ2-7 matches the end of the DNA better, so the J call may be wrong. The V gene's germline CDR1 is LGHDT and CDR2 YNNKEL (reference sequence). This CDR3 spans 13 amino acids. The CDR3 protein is CASSPRVNNEQYF. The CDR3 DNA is TGTGCCAGCAGCCCCAGGGTTAACAATGAGCAGTACTTC.

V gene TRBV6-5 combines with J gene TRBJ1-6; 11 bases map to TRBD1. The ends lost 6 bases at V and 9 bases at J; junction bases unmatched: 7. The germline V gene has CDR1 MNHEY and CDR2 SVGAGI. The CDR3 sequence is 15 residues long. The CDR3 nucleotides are TGTGCCAGCAGCGCCGGGACAGGGGGTCGTTCACCCCTCCACTTT. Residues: CASSAGTGGRSPLHF.

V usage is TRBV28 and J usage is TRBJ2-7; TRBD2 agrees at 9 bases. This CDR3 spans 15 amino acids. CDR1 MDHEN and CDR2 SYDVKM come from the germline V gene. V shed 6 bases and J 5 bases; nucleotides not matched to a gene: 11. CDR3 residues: CASRVSGGLRDEQYF. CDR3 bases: TGTGCCAGCAGGGTTAGCGGGGGCCTACGGGACGAGCAGTACTTC.

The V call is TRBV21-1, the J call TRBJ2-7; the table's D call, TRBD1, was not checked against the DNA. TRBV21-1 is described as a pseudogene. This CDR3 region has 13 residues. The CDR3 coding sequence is TGTGCCAGCAGCAAAATTCCAGGGGGCCCCCAGTACTTC. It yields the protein CASSKIPGGPQYF.

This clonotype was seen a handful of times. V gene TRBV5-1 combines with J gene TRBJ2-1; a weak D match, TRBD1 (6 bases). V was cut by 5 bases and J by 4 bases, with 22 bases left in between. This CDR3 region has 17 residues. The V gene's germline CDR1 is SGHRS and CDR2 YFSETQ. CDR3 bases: TGCGCCAGCAGACCCGGGACACGCAGGGCGGAATACAATGAGCAGTTCTTC. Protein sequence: CASRPGTRRAEYNEQFF.

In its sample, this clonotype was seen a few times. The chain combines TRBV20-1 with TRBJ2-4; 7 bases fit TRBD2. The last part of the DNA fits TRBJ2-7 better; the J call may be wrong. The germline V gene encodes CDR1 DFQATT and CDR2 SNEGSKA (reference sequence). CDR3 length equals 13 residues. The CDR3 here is CSASAGEMAEQYF. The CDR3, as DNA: TGCAGTGCTAGCGCGGGAGAAATGGCCGAGCAGTACTTC.

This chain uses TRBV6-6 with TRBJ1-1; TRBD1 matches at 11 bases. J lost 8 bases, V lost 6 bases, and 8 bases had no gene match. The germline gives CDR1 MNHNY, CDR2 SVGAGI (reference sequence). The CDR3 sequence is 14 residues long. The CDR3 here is CASRGGQGGKEAFF. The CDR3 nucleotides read TGTGCCAGCAGGGGGGGACAGGGGGGGAAAGAAGCTTTCTTT.

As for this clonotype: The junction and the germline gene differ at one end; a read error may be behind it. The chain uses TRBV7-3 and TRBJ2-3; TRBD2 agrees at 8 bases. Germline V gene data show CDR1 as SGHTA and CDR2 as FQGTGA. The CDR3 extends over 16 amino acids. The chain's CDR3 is CVSSPMARGGTDTQYF. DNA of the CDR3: TGTGTCAGCAGCCCTATGGCGCGGGGGGGCACAGATACGCAGTATTTT.

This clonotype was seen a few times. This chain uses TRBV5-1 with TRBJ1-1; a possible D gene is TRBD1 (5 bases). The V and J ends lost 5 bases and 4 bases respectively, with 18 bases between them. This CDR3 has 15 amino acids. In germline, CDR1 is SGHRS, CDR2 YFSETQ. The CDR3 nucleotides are TGCGCCAGCAGTTGGGGCCATCCCGGGCTCACTGAAGCTTTCTTT. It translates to CASSWGHPGLTEAFF. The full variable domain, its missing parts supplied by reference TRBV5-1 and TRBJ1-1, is KAGVTQTPRYLIKTRGQQVTLSCSPISGHRSVSWYQQTPGQGLQFLFEYFSETQRNKGNFPGRFSGRQFSNSRSEMNVSTLELGDSALYLCASSWGHPGLTEAFFGQGTRLTVV.

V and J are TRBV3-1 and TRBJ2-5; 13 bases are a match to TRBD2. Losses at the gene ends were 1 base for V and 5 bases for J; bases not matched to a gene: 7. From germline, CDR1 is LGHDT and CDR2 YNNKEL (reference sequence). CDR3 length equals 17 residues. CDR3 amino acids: CASSQALGLAGVETQYF. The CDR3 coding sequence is TGTGCCAGCAGCCAAGCCCTCGGACTAGCGGGGGTTGAGACCCAGTACTTC.

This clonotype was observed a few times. For the CDR3, the DNA is TGTGCCAGCAGCAAGACGGGAAGGGGATACGAGCAGTACTTC. Translating gives CASSKTGRGYEQYF. This chain uses TRBV7-2 with TRBJ2-7, with D perhaps being TRBD1 or TRBD2 (5 bases each). The length of the CDR3 is 14 residues. Deletions cut 5 bases from V and 4 bases from J, with 15 bases between. CDR1 is SGHTA, CDR2 FQGNSA, per germline.

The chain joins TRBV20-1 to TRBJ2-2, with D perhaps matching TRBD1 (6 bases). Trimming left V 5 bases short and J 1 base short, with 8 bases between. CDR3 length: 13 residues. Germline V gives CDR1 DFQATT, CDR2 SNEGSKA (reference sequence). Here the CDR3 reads CSAVTGNTGELFF. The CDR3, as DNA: TGCAGTGCTGTGACAGGGAACACCGGGGAGCTGTTTTTT.

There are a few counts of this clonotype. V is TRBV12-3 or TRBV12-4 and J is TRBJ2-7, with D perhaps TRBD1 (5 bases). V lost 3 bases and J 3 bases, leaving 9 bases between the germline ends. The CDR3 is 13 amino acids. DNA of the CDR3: TGTGCCAGCAGTTTCGGACACGACTACGAGCAGTACTTC. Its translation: CASSFGHDYEQYF.

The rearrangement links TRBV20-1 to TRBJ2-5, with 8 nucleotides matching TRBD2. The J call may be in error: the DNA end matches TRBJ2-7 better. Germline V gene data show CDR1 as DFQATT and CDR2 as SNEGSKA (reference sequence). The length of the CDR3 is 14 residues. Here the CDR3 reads CSARGAGGYVEQYF. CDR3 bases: TGCAGTGCTAGAGGGGCGGGAGGTTACGTCGAGCAGTACTTC.

This CDR3 is CASSTGDRNTGELFF. The CDR3 bases are TGCGCCAGCAGCACCGGGGACCGGAACACCGGGGAGCTGTTTTTT. The chain employs TRBV4-1 and TRBJ2-2; D may be TRBD1 or TRBD2 (5 bases each). The CDR3 is made up of 15 amino acids. Germline assignment: CDR1 MGHRA and CDR2 YSYEKL. Deletions cut 5 bases from V and 1 base from J, with 11 bases between.

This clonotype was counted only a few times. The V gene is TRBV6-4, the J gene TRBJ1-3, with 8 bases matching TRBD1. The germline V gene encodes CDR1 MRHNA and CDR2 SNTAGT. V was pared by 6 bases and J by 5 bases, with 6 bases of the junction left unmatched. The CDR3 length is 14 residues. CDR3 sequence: CASRGQDRRNTIYF. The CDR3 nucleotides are TGTGCCAGCAGGGGACAGGACCGTCGAAACACCATATATTTT.

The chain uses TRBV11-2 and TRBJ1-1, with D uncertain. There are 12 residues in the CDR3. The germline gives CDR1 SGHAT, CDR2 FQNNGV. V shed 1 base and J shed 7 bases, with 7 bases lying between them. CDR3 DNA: TGTGCCAGCAGCTTAGCGGTAAATGAAGCTTTCTTT. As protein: CASSLAVNEAFF.

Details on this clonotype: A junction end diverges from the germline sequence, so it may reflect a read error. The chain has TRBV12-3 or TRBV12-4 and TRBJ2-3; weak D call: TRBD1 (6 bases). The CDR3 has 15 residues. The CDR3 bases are TGTGCCAGCAGTATCGGGACACTGAGAGCAGATACGGAGTATTTT. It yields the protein CASSIGTLRADTEYF.

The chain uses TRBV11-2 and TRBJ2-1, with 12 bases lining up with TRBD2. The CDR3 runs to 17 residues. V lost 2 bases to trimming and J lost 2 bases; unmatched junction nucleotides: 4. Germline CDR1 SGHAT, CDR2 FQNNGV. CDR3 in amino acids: CASSLYLAGGPYNEQFF. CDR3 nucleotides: TGTGCCAGCAGCTTATACCTAGCGGGAGGGCCCTACAATGAGCAGTTCTTC. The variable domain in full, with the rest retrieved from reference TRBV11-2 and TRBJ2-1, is EAGVAQSPRYKIIEKRQSVAFWCNPISGHATLYWYQQILGQGPKLLIQFQNNGVVDDSQLPKDRFSAERLKGVDSTLKIQPAKLEDSAVYLCASSLYLAGGPYNEQFFGPGTRLTVL.

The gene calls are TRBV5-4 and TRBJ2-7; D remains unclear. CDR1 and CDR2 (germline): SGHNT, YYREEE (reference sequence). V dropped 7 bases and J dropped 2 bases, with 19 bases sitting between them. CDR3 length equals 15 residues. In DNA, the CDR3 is TGTGCCAGCGGCGAGAGGTCCAGGTACGCCTACGAGCAGTACTTC. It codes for CASGERSRYAYEQYF.

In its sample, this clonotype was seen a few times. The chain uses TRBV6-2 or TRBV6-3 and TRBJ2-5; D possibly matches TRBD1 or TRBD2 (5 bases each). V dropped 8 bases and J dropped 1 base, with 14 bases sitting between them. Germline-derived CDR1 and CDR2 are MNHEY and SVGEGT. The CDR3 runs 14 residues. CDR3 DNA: TGTGCCAGCCGGTGGTGGGGGACCCAAGAGACCCAGTACTTC. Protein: CASRWWGTQETQYF.

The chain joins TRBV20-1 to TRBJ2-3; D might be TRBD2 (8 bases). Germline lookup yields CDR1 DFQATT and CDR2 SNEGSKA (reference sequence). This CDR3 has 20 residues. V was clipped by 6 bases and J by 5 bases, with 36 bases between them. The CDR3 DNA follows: TGCAGTGCCACCGGACAGGTTTGGGTTGGCGGGAGGATGCGCCTAGATACGCAGTATTTT. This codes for CSATGQVWVGGRMRLDTQYF.

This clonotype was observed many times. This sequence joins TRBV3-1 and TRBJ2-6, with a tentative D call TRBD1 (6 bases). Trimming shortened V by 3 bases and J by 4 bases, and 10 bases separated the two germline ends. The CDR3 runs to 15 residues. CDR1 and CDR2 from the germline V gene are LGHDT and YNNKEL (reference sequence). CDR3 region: CASSQPGAGANVLTF. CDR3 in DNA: TGTGCCAGCAGCCAGCCAGGGGCCGGGGCCAACGTCCTGACTTTC.

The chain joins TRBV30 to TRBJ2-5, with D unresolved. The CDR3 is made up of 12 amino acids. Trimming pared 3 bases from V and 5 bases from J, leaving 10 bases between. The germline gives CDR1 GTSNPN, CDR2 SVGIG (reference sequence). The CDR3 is CAWSRSGETQYF. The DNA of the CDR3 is TGTGCCTGGAGCAGATCCGGGGAGACCCAGTACTTC. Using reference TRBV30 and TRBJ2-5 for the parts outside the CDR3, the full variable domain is SQTIHQWPATLVQPVGSPLSLECTVEGTSNPNLYWYRQAAGRGLQLLFYSVGIGQISSEVPQNLSASRPQDRQFILSSKKLLLSDSGFYLCAWSRSGETQYFGPGTRLLVL.

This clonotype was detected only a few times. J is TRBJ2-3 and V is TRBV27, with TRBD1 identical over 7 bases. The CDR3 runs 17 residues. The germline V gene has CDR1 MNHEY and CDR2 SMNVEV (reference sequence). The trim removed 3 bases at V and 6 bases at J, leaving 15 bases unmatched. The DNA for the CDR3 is TGTGCCAGCAGTTTTGGATATGGGACAGTTGATTCTGATACGCAGTATTTT. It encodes CASSFGYGTVDSDTQYF.

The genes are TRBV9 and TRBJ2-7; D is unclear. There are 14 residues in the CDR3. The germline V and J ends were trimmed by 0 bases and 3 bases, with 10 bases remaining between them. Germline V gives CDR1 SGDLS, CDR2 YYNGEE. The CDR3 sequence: CASSVAVGGYEQYF. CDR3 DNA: TGTGCCAGCAGCGTAGCCGTGGGCGGCTACGAGCAGTACTTC.

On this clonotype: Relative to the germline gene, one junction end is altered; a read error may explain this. The CDR3 reads CASSFHASYNGQFF. The CDR3 DNA reads as TGTGCCAGCAGCTTTCATGCCTCCTACAATGGGCAGTTCTTC. The J gene is TRBJ2-1, the V gene TRBV5-5; D is unclear. The CDR3 runs to 14 residues. Germline CDR1 is SGHKS and CDR2 is YYEKEE (reference sequence).

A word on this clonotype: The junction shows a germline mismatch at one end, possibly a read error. As DNA, the CDR3 is TGTGCCGGCAGCCTGGGCCTTTACAATGAGCAGTTCTTC. It codes for CAGSLGLYNEQFF. The chain links TRBV7-3 to TRBJ2-1; no definite D call. Germline-derived CDR1 and CDR2 are SGHTA and FQGTGA. The CDR3 consists of 13 residues.